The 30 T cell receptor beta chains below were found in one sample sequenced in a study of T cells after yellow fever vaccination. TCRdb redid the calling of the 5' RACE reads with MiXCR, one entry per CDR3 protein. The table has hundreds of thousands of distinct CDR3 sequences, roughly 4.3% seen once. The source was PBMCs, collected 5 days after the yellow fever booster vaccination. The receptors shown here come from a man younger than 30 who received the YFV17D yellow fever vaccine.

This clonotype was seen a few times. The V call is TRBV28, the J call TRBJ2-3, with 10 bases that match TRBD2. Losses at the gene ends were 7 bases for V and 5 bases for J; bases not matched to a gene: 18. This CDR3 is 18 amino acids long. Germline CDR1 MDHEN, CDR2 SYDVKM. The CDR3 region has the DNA TGTGCCAGCAATCCTCTAGCGGGGGAGGTCCCCCTTGGAGATACGCAGTATTTT. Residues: CASNPLAGEVPLGDTQYF.

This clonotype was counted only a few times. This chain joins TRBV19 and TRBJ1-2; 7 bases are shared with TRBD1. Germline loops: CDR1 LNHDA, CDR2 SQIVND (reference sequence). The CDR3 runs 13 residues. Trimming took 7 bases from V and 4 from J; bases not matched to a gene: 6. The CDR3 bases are TGTGCCAGTACCAGGGACAGTCTCTATGGCTACACCTTC. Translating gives CASTRDSLYGYTF.

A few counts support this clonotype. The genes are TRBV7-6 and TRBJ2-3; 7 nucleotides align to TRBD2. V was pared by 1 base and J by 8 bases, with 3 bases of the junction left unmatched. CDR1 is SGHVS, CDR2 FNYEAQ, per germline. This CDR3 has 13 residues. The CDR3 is CASSLEVAGTQYF. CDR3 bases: TGTGCCAGCAGCTTAGAAGTAGCGGGTACGCAGTATTTT.

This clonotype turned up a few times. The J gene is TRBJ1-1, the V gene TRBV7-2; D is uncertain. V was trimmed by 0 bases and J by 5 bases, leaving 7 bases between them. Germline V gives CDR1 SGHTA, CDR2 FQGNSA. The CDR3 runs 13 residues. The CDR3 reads CASSLARQTEAFF. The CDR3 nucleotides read TGTGCCAGCAGCTTAGCGAGGCAGACTGAAGCTTTCTTT.

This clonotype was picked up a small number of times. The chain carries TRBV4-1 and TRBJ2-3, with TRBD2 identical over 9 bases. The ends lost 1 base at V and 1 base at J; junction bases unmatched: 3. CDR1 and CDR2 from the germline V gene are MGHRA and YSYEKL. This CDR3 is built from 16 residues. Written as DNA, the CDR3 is TGCGCCAGCAGCCAAGGGTGGACTAGCGGCACAGATACGCAGTATTTT. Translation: CASSQGWTSGTDTQYF.

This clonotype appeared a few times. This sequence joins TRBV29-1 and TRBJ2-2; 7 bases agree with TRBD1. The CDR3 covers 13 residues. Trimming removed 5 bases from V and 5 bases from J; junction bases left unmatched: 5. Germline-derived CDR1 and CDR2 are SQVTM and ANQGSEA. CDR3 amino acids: CSVTGALTGELFF. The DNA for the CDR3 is TGCAGCGTTACAGGGGCTCTTACCGGGGAGCTGTTTTTT.

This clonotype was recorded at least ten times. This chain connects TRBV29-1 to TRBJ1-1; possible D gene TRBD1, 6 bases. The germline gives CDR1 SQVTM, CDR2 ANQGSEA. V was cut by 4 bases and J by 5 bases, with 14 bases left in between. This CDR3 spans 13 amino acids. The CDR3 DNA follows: TGCAGCGTTGCACCCCTACAGGGAACTGAAGCTTTCTTT. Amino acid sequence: CSVAPLQGTEAFF.

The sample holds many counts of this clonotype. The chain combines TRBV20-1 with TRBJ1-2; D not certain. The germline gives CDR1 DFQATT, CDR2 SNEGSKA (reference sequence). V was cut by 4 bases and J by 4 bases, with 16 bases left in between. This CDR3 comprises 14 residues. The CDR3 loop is CSATPHNPSYGYTF. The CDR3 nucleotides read TGCAGTGCTACCCCCCACAATCCGAGCTATGGCTACACCTTC.

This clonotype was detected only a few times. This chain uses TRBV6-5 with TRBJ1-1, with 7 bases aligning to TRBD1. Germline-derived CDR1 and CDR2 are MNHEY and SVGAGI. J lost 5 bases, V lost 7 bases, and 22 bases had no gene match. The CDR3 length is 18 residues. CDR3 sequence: CASKGVLVEGAVTTEAFF. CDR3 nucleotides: TGTGCCAGCAAGGGAGTTTTAGTGGAGGGGGCTGTCACGACTGAAGCTTTCTTT.

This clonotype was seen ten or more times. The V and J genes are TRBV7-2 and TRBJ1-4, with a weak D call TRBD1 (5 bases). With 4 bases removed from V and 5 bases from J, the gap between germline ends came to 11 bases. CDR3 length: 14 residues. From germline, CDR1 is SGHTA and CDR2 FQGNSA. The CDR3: CASSSGTYNEKLFF. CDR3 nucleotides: TGTGCCAGCAGCTCCGGGACTTACAATGAAAAACTGTTTTTT. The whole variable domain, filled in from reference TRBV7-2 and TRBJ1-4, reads GAGVSQSPSNKVTEKGKDVELRCDPISGHTALYWYRQSLGQGLEFLIYFQGNSAPDKSGLPSDRFSAERTGGSVSTLTIQRTQQEDSAVYLCASSSGTYNEKLFFGSGTQLSVL.

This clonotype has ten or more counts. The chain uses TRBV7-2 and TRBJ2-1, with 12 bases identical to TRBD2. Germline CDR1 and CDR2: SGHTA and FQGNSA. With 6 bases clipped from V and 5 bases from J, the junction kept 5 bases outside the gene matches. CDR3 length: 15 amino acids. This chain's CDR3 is CASSRSSGGDNEQFF. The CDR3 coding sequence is TGTGCCAGCAGTCGATCTAGCGGGGGGGACAATGAGCAGTTCTTC.

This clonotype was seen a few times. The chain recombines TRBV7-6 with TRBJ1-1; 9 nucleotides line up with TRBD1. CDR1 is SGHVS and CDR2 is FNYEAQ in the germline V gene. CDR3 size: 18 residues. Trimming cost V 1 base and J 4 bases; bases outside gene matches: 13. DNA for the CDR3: TGTGCCAGCAGCTTAGTGGCCGGGACAGGGTCGAGGGGCACTGAAGCTTTCTTT. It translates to CASSLVAGTGSRGTEAFF.

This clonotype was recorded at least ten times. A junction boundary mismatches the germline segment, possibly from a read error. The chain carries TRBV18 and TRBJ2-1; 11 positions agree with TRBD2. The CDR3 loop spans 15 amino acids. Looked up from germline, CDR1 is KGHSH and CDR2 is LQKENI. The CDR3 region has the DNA TGTGCCAGCTCCCCACTAGCGGGGGCGTACAATGAGCAGTTCTTC. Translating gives CASSPLAGAYNEQFF.

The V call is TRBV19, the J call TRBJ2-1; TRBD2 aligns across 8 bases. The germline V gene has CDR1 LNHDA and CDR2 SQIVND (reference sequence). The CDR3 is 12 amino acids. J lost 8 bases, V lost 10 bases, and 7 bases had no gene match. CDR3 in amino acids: CATPGLGDEQFF. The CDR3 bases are TGTGCCACACCGGGACTAGGGGATGAGCAGTTCTTC.

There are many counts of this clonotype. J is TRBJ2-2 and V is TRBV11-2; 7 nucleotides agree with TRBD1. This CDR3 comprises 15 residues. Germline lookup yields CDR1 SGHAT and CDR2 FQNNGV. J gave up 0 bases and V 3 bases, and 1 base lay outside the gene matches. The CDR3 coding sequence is TGTGCCAGCAGCTTCAGGGGGTCGAACACCGGGGAGCTGTTTTTT. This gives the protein CASSFRGSNTGELFF.

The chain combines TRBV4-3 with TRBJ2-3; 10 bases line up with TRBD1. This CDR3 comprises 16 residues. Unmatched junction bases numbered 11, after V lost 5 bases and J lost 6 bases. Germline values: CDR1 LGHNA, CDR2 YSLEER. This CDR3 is CASSARVPDRGDTQYF. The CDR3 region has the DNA TGCGCCAGCAGCGCAAGAGTCCCGGACAGGGGGGATACGCAGTATTTT.

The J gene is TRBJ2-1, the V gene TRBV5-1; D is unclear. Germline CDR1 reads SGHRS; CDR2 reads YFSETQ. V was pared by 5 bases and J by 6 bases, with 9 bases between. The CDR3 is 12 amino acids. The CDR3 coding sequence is TGCGCCAGCAGGGTAACGTCCAATGAGCAGTTCTTC. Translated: CASRVTSNEQFF.

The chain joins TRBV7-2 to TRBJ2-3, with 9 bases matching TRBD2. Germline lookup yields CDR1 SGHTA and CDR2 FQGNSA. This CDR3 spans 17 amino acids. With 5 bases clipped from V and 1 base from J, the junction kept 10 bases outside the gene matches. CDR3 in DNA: TGTGCCAGCAGCCCCGTTGTGGCTAGCGGGGGCACAGATACGCAGTATTTT. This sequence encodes CASSPVVASGGTDTQYF. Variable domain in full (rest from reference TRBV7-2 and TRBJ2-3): GAGVSQSPSNKVTEKGKDVELRCDPISGHTALYWYRQSLGQGLEFLIYFQGNSAPDKSGLPSDRFSAERTGGSVSTLTIQRTQQEDSAVYLCASSPVVASGGTDTQYFGPGTRLTVL.

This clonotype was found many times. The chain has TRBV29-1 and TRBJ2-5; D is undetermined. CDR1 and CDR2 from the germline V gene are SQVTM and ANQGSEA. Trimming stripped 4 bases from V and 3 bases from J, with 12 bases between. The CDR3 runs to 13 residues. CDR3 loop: CSVGRNRKETQYF. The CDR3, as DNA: TGCAGCGTTGGAAGGAACAGAAAAGAGACCCAGTACTTC.

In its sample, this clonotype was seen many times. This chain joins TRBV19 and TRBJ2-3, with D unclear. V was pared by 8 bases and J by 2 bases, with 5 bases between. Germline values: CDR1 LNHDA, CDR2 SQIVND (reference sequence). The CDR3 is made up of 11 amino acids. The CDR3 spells CASLLTDTQYF. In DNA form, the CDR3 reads TGTGCCAGTCTGCTCACAGATACGCAGTATTTT. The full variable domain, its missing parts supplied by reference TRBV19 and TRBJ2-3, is DGGITQSPKYLFRKEGQNVTLSCEQNLNHDAMYWYRQDPGQGLRLIYYSQIVNDFQKGDIAEGYSVSREKKESFPLTVTSAQKNPTAFYLCASLLTDTQYFGPGTRLTVL.

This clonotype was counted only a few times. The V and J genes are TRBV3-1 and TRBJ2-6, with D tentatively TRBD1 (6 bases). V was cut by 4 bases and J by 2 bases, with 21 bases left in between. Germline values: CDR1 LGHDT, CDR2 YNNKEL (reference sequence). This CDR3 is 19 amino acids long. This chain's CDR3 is CASSPLAWTDKTGANVLTF. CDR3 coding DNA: TGTGCCAGCAGCCCTCTTGCTTGGACAGATAAAACTGGGGCCAACGTCCTGACTTTC. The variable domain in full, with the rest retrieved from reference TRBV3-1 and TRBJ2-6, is DTAVSQTPKYLVTQMGNDKSIKCEQNLGHDTMYWYKQDSKKFLKIMFSYNNKELIINETVPNRFSPKSPDKAHLNLHINSLELGDSAVYFCASSPLAWTDKTGANVLTFGAGSRLTVL.

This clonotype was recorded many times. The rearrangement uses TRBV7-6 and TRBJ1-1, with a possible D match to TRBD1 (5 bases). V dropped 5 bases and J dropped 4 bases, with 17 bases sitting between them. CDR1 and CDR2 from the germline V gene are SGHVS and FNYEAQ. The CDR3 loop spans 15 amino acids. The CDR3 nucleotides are TGTGCCAGCAGCCCCGAGGCGGGACGGGGCACTGAAGCTTTCTTT. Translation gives CASSPEAGRGTEAFF.

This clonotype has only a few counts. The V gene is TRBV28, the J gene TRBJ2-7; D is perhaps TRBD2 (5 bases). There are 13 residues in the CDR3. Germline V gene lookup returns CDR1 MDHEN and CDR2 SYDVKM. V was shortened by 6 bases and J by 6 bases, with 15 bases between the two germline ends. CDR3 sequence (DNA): TGTGCCAGCAGGTCCGGACTCTGGGGCGAGCAGTACGTC. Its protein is CASRSGLWGEQYV.

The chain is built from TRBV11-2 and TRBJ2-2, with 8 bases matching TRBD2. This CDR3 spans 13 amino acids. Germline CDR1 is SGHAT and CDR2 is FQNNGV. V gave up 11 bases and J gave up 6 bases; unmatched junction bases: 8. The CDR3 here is CAALAGGPGELFF. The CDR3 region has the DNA TGTGCCGCGCTCGCGGGGGGCCCCGGGGAGCTGTTTTTT.

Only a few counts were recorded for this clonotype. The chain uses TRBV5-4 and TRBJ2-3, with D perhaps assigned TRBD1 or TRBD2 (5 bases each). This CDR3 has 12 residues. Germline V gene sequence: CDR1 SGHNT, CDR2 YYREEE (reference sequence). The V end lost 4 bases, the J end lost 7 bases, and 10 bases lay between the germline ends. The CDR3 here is CASSRGGYTQYF. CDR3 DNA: TGTGCCAGCAGCCGGGGCGGATATACGCAGTATTTT.

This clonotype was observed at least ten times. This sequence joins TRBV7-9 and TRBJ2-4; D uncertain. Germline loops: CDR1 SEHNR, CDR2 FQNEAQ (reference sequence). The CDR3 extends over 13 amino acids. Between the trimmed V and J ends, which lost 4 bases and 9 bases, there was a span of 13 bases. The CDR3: CASSSRTLGIQYF. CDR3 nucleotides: TGTGCCAGCAGCTCAAGGACCTTGGGCATTCAGTACTTC.

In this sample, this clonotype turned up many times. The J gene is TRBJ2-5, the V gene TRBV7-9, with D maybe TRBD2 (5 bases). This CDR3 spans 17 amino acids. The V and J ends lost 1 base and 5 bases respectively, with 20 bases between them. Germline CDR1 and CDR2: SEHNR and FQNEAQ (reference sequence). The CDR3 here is CASSLEYRPTGKETQYF. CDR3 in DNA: TGTGCCAGCAGCTTAGAGTACAGACCCACGGGGAAGGAGACCCAGTACTTC.

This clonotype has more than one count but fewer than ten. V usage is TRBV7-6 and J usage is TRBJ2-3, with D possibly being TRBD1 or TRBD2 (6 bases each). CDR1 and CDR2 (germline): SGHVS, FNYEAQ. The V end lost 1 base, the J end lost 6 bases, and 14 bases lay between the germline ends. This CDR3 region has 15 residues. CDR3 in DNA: TGTGCCAGCAGCTTAGACGTTAGGGGGGAGGATACGCAGTATTTT. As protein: CASSLDVRGEDTQYF. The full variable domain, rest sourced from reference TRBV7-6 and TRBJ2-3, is GAGVSQSPRYKVTKRGQDVALRCDPISGHVSLYWYRQALGQGPEFLTYFNYEAQQDKSGLPNDRFSAERPEGSISTLTIQRTEQRDSAMYRCASSLDVRGEDTQYFGPGTRLTVL.

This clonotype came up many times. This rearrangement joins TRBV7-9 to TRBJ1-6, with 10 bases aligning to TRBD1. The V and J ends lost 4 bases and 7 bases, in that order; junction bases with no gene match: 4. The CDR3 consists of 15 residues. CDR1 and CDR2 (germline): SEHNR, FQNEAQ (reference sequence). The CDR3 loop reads CASSYLGQGNSPLHF. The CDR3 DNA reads TGTGCCAGCAGCTACTTGGGACAGGGGAATTCACCCCTCCACTTT.

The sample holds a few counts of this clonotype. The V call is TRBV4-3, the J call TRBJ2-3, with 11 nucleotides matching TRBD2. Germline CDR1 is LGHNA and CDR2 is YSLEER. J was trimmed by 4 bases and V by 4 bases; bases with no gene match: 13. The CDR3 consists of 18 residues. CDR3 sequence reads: CASSRKLLAGGHPDTQYF. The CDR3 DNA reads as TGCGCCAGCAGCCGAAAGCTCTTAGCGGGGGGGCACCCAGATACGCAGTATTTT.